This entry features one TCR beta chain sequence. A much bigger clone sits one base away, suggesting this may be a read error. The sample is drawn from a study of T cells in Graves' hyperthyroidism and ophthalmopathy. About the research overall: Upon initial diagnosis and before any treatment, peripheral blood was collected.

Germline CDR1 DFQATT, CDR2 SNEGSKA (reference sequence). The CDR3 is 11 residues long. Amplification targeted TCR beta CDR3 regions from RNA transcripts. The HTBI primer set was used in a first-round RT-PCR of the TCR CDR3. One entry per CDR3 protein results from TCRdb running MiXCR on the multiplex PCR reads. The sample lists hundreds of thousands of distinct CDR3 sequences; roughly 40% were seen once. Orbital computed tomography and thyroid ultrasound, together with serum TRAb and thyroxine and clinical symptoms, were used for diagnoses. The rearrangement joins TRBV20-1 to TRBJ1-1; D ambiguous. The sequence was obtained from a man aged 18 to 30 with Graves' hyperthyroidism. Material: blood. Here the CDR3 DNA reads TGCGGTGCTAGAGATATAACTGAAGCTTTCTTT. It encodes CGARDITEAFF.